A selection of T cell receptor beta chains follows, all from one sample in a study of immune evolution from preneoplasia to lung adenocarcinoma. Repertoires were generated with immunoSEQ multiplex PCR, while TCRdb's copy carries only in-frame clones and drops some. Here the sample spans about 4,900 clones, roughly 79% being singletons. The material sequenced was FFPE minimally invasive lung adenocarcinoma tissue. All receptors derive from a person between 65 and 80 years old with lung adenocarcinoma. Each CDR3 is given with its conserved first and last residue. A D gene is named only where the DNA matches it firmly. Clone size is shown for a subset of rows, as once, few, many or a class of expanded clone.

v_call,d_call,clone_size,j_call,cdr3_nt,cdr3_aa
TRBV5-1,.,.,TRBJ2-3,TGCGCCAGCAGCTTCGCTTACTCGACAGCAGATACGCAGTATTTT,CASSFAYSTADTQYF
TRBV5-1,.,.,TRBJ2-1,TGCGCCAGCAGCAAGGGGATGGGGGACAATGAGCAGTTCTTC,CASSKGMGDNEQFF
TRBV7-8,TRBD2,.,TRBJ2-1,TGTGCCAGCAGCCCTAACCGGACTAGCGAGTACAATGAGCAGTTCTTC,CASSPNRTSEYNEQFF
TRBV19,.,.,TRBJ2-7,TGTGCCAGTAGTATTGGGGGAGACGAGCAGTACTTC,CASSIGGDEQYF
TRBV6-1,.,once,TRBJ1-3,TGTGCCAGCAGTGTGTCAGGGGACCTTTCTGGAAACACCATATATTTT,CASSVSGDLSGNTIYF
TRBV7-9,.,few,TRBJ2-2,TGTGCCAGCAGCTTAGTCTCTCCAGGGTTGAACACCGGGGAGCTGTTTTTT,CASSLVSPGLNTGELFF
TRBV7-2,.,.,TRBJ1-5,TGTGCCAGCAGCTTAGACAGGTATAGCAATCAGCCCCAGCATTTT,CASSLDRYSNQPQHF
TRBV28,.,.,TRBJ2-7,TGTGCCAGCAGTCCGATCAGGCTGGGGTACGAGCAGTACTTC,CASSPIRLGYEQYF
TRBV2,TRBD1,.,TRBJ2-7,TGTGCCAGCACCTTCGGGACAGGGGGATACGAGCAGTACTTC,CASTFGTGGYEQYF
TRBV5-1,.,.,TRBJ2-5,TGCGCCAGCAGGGACAAGCTTCAAGAGACCCAGTACTTC,CASRDKLQETQYF
TRBV6-5,.,.,TRBJ1-4,TGTGCCAGCAGAGGGGGACCCCATAATGAAAAACTGTTTTTT,CASRGGPHNEKLFF
TRBV6-1,TRBD1,.,TRBJ1-6,TGTGCCAGCAGTGAAACGGGACAGGGAAGTTCACCCCTCCACTTT,CASSETGQGSSPLHF
TRBV6-5,TRBD1,.,TRBJ1-1,TGTGCCAGCAGTTACGGGGCAGGGGGTAACACTGAAGCTTTCTTT,CASSYGAGGNTEAFF
TRBV18,.,few,TRBJ2-1,TGTGCCAGCTCACCAAAGCGAAATGAGCAGTTCTTC,CASSPKRNEQFF
TRBV5-1,TRBD2,.,TRBJ2-7,TGCGCCAGCAGCTTGGGTGCTAGCGGGAGTTCCGAGCAGTACTTC,CASSLGASGSSEQYF
TRBV29-1,.,once,TRBJ2-5,TGCAGCGCGGCATACCAAGAGACCCAGTACTTC,CSAAYQETQYF
TRBV18,TRBD1,.,TRBJ1-5,TGTGCCAGCTCACCGGGGACAGTCAGTAGCAATCAGCCCCAGCATTTT,CASSPGTVSSNQPQHF
TRBV20-1,.,.,TRBJ2-1,TGCAGTGCCGAGCCGGTGGGTGAGCAGTTCTTC,CSAEPVGEQFF
TRBV7-9,.,.,TRBJ2-1,TGTGCCAGCAGCCACCGGGACTCCAACTTGTCGCGGGACAATGAGCAGTTCTTC,CASSHRDSNLSRDNEQFF
TRBV25-1,.,few,TRBJ1-1,TGTGCCAGCAGTGAAAGTAGGTTCACTGAAGCTTTCTTT,CASSESRFTEAFF
TRBV7-8,.,.,TRBJ1-6,TGTGCCAGCAGCTTATGGGCGGTTTCTGATAATTCACCCCTCCACTTT,CASSLWAVSDNSPLHF
TRBV2,.,.,TRBJ2-7,TGTGCCAGCAGTCGGGTTCGCGCCCCCTACGAGCAGTACTTC,CASSRVRAPYEQYF
TRBV30,TRBD1,few,TRBJ1-4,TGTGCCTGGAGTCCCAAGGGGGCGGAAACTAATGAAAAACTGTTTTTT,CAWSPKGAETNEKLFF
TRBV10-2,TRBD2,few,TRBJ2-7,TGCGCCAGCAGTCCGGGACTAGCGGGAGGGGACGAGCAGTACTTC,CASSPGLAGGDEQYF